The 32 T cell receptor beta chains reported below all come from one sample, sequenced in a study of blood T cell repertoires in COVID-19. Sequencing used immunoSEQ multiplex PCR; TCRdb keeps in-frame clones, though not all of them. The data hold under 450,000 clones, with 75% to 90% observed a single time. Sequenced sample: PBMCs or T cells enriched from blood (not recorded which). These receptors were collected from a woman between 50 and 59 years old who had recovered from COVID-19.

This clone has more than one count but fewer than ten. Other DNA sequences in this specimen translate into the identical CDR3. The chain uses TRBV2 and TRBJ1-6; no reliable D call. This CDR3 spans 13 amino acids. V gave up 6 bases and J gave up 7 bases, with 10 bases separating them. CDR1 is SNHLY and CDR2 is FYNNEI in the germline V gene. This chain's CDR3 is CASRRAQNSPLHF. The CDR3 DNA reads as TGTGCCAGCAGGAGGGCACAGAATTCACCCCTCCACTTT.

The chain carries TRBV11-3 and TRBJ2-5; possibly TRBD1 for D (7 bases). CDR1 and CDR2 (germline): SGHNT, YENEEA. Trimming removed 5 bases from V and 4 bases from J, with 11 bases in between. The CDR3 is 13 amino acids. This chain's CDR3 is CASSPQGGETQYF. The CDR3 nucleotides are TGTGCCAGCAGCCCCCAGGGGGGAGAGACCCAGTACTTC. The variable domain in full, with the rest retrieved from reference TRBV11-3 and TRBJ2-5, is EAGVVQSPRYKIIEKKQPVAFWCNPISGHNTLYWYLQNLGQGPELLIRYENEEAVDDSQLPKDRFSAERLKGVDSTLKIQPAELGDSAVYLCASSPQGGETQYFGPGTRLLVL.

This clone has just a few counts. The chain carries TRBV6-5 and TRBJ1-1; D might be TRBD1 (5 bases). The CDR3 has 14 amino acids. Germline V CDR1 and CDR2: MNHEY, SVGAGI. The V end lost 4 bases, the J end lost 5 bases, and 14 bases lay between the germline ends. CDR3 nucleotide sequence: TGTGCCAGCAGTTCTTGGGCGGGGGTGACTGAAGCTTTCTTT. This sequence encodes CASSSWAGVTEAFF.

This chain connects TRBV9 to TRBJ1-1; no clear D. Germline V gene lookup returns CDR1 SGDLS and CDR2 YYNGEE. The CDR3 sequence is 14 residues long. Deletions cut 0 bases from V and 4 bases from J, with 10 bases between. This CDR3 reads CASSVVGTATEAFF. CDR3 in DNA: TGTGCCAGCAGCGTAGTCGGAACAGCCACTGAAGCTTTCTTT.

V and J are TRBV19 and TRBJ2-1; 9 nucleotides line up with TRBD2. The CDR3 has 14 amino acids. The V gene's germline CDR1 is LNHDA and CDR2 SQIVND (reference sequence). V lost 4 bases and J lost 8; bases outside the gene matches: 6. The CDR3 reads CASSRAGGPDEQFF. DNA for the CDR3: TGTGCCAGTAGTAGGGCGGGAGGGCCCGATGAGCAGTTCTTC.

The rearrangement joins TRBV18 to TRBJ2-7; TRBD1 matches 11 bases. The germline gives CDR1 KGHSH, CDR2 LQKENI. Losses at the gene ends were 3 bases for V and 3 bases for J; bases not matched to a gene: 7. This CDR3 is built from 16 residues. CDR3 amino acids: CASSPLGTGGLYEQYF. The CDR3 nucleotides read TGTGCCAGCTCACCGTTGGGGACAGGGGGGCTCTACGAGCAGTACTTC.

In this sample, this clone turned up a few times. The J gene is TRBJ1-2, the V gene TRBV5-1, with 8 bases fitting TRBD1. From germline, CDR1 is SGHRS and CDR2 YFSETQ. After removal of 3 bases from V and 7 bases from J, the junction contained 8 bases not matched to a gene. The CDR3 totals 14 residues. The CDR3 is CASSYRQGWFGYTF. The CDR3 DNA sequence: TGCGCCAGCAGCTACCGACAGGGGTGGTTTGGCTACACCTTC.

Details on this clone: Distinct nucleotide sequences in the sample also encode this CDR3. V and J are TRBV3-1 (or the pseudogene TRBV3-2) and TRBJ1-1; TRBD1 might be the D (5 bases). Germline V gene data show CDR1 as LGHDT and CDR2 as YNNKEL (reference sequence). The CDR3 runs to 14 residues. V shed 1 base and J shed 1 base, with 7 bases lying between them. CDR3 region: CASSQVGGNTEAFF. CDR3 in DNA: TGTGCCAGCAGCCAAGTCGGGGGGAACACTGAAGCTTTCTTT.

The chain employs TRBV6-6 and TRBJ2-3; TRBD2 matches 13 bases. Germline values: CDR1 MNHNY, CDR2 SVGAGI (reference sequence). V was clipped by 5 bases and J by 11 bases; unmatched bases: 16. This CDR3 contains 17 residues. CDR3 protein: CASSPSRTSGGPMGQYF. The CDR3 DNA sequence: TGTGCCAGCAGTCCATCTCGGACTAGCGGGGGCCCCATGGGGCAGTATTTT.

The chain joins TRBV27 to TRBJ2-5; D gene ambiguous. Trimming removed 3 bases from V and 0 bases from J, with 8 bases in between. Germline CDR1 MNHEY, CDR2 SMNVEV (reference sequence). The CDR3 is 14 amino acids. CDR3 sequence reads: CASSFRPDQETQYF. The DNA for the CDR3 is TGTGCCAGCAGTTTCAGGCCCGACCAAGAGACCCAGTACTTC.

The chain carries TRBV7-6 and TRBJ2-2; TRBD2 agrees at 11 bases. Germline V gives CDR1 SGHVS, CDR2 FNYEAQ. The CDR3 runs 16 residues. With 5 bases clipped from V and 6 bases from J, the junction kept 8 bases outside the gene matches. CDR3 nucleotides: TGTGCCAGCAGCCTACTAGCGGGAGAGGGTGCCGGGGAGCTGTTTTTT. Translated, it gives CASSLLAGEGAGELFF.

In this sample, this clone turned up a few times. The rearrangement links TRBV6-5 to TRBJ2-7; D possibly corresponds to TRBD1 (6 bases). Trimming took off 5 bases at V and 7 bases at J, with 18 bases between the two ends. The CDR3 is 14 amino acids. Germline V CDR1 and CDR2: MNHEY, SVGAGI. The CDR3 loop reads CASSLPGQPVEQYF. In DNA, the CDR3 is TGTGCCAGCAGTCTCCCGGGACAACCTGTGGAGCAGTACTTC.

The chain has TRBV7-3 and TRBJ2-3; D may be TRBD1 (5 bases). Trimming removed 4 bases from V and 8 bases from J, with 13 bases in between. This CDR3 is 13 amino acids long. Germline V gene data show CDR1 as SGHTA and CDR2 as FQGTGA. CDR3 protein: CASSSDSLSTQYF. The CDR3 coding sequence is TGTGCCAGCAGCTCTGACAGCTTGTCTACGCAGTATTTT.

The chain combines TRBV5-1 with TRBJ1-1; TRBD1 agrees at 8 bases. The germline V gene has CDR1 SGHRS and CDR2 YFSETQ. The junction had 10 bases not matched to a gene; V was cut back by 4 bases and J by 2 bases. CDR3 length: 16 amino acids. The CDR3 loop is CASSRGPTGANTEAFF. CDR3 bases: TGCGCCAGCAGCCGGGGTCCGACAGGGGCTAACACTGAAGCTTTCTTT.

J is TRBJ1-2 and V is TRBV6-5; 9 nucleotides match TRBD1. V lost 5 bases, J lost 5 bases, and 9 bases stayed unmatched. Germline assignment: CDR1 MNHEY and CDR2 SVGAGI. The CDR3 loop spans 15 amino acids. In nucleotides, the CDR3 is TGTGCCAGCAGTCCATGGAAGGGACAGGGTTATGGCTACACCTTC. Protein sequence: CASSPWKGQGYGYTF.

This clone has a single count. The V gene is TRBV6-2 or TRBV6-3, the J gene TRBJ1-1; TRBD1 matches at 9 bases. Germline CDR1 MNHEY, CDR2 SVGEGT. This CDR3 is built from 15 residues. V lost 2 bases and J lost 5; bases outside the gene matches: 6. The CDR3 loop reads CASSYEGTGRTEAFF. The CDR3 DNA is TGTGCCAGCAGTTACGAAGGGACAGGGCGAACTGAAGCTTTCTTT.

The V and J genes are TRBV7-9 and TRBJ1-2, with TRBD1 identical over 7 bases. Germline V gene sequence: CDR1 SEHNR, CDR2 FQNEAQ (reference sequence). V dropped 5 bases and J dropped 2; count of bases not matched to a gene: 8. The CDR3 sequence is 15 residues long. This chain's CDR3 is CASSGDSRRNYGYTF. For the CDR3, the DNA is TGTGCCAGCAGCGGGGACAGTAGACGAAACTATGGCTACACCTTC.

The chain joins TRBV7-8 to TRBJ2-1; 11 bases map to TRBD1. Per germline, CDR1 SGHVS and CDR2 FQNEAQ. V lost 5 bases to trimming and J lost 8 bases; unmatched junction nucleotides: 8. This CDR3 region has 15 residues. Here the CDR3 DNA reads TGTGCCAGCAGCCGAGGGACAGGGGGACACGATGAGCAGTTCTTC. Translated, it gives CASSRGTGGHDEQFF.

V gene TRBV3-1 (or the pseudogene TRBV3-2) combines with J gene TRBJ1-4; a weak D match, TRBD1 (5 bases). There are 15 residues in the CDR3. The V gene's germline CDR1 is LGHDT and CDR2 YNNKEL (reference sequence). V was pared by 1 base and J by 7 bases, with 13 bases between. As DNA, the CDR3 is TGTGCCAGCAGCCAAGGACGCGGGGGGGGTGAAAAACTGTTTTTT. Protein: CASSQGRGGGEKLFF.

The CDR3 is CASSLTPQGANTGELFF. In nucleotides, the CDR3 is TGTGCCAGTAGCCTTACCCCGCAGGGGGCGAACACCGGGGAGCTGTTTTTT. The rearrangement joins TRBV19 to TRBJ2-2, with 7 nucleotides matching TRBD1. CDR1 and CDR2 from the germline V gene are LNHDA and SQIVND (reference sequence). CDR3 length: 17 amino acids. V lost 6 bases to trimming and J lost 0 bases; unmatched junction nucleotides: 10.

In this sample, this clone turned up once. The chain is built from TRBV6-5 and TRBJ1-1; 9 bases agree with TRBD1. Trimming cost V 2 bases and J 4 bases; bases outside gene matches: 2. The CDR3 covers 14 residues. Per the germline V gene, CDR1 is MNHEY and CDR2 is SVGAGI. The CDR3 loop is CASSYNRGLTEAFF. CDR3 coding DNA: TGTGCCAGCAGTTACAACAGGGGGCTCACTGAAGCTTTCTTT.

In its sample, this clone was seen a few times. Other DNA sequences in this sample translate to the same CDR3. The chain recombines TRBV5-4 with TRBJ1-2; possible D gene TRBD1, 6 bases. This CDR3 is 14 amino acids long. V was trimmed by 0 bases and J by 2 bases, leaving 8 bases between them. CDR1 and CDR2 (germline): SGHNT, YYREEE (reference sequence). CDR3 sequence: CASSLAGQNYGYTF. DNA of the CDR3: TGTGCCAGCAGCTTGGCTGGACAGAACTATGGCTACACCTTC.

With regard to this clone: The sample contains more than one DNA sequence encoding this CDR3. The V call is TRBV7-2, the J call TRBJ2-5; D gene uncertain. The germline CDR1 and CDR2 sequences are SGHTA and FQGNSA. This CDR3 is 13 amino acids long. Deletions cut 2 bases from V and 2 bases from J, with 6 bases between. CDR3 DNA sequence: TGTGCCAGCAGCTTACCGGTACAAGAGACCCAGTACTTC. Protein sequence: CASSLPVQETQYF.

This clone was observed a few times. The chain employs TRBV5-6 and TRBJ1-1; D might be TRBD1 (5 bases). V shed 4 bases and J shed 6 bases, with 13 bases lying between them. Germline V gene sequence: CDR1 SGHDT, CDR2 YYEEEE. There are 13 residues in the CDR3. The DNA for the CDR3 is TGTGCCAGCAGCCGGAGGGGAGGGCCTGAAGCTTTCTTT. It yields the protein CASSRRGGPEAFF.

The CDR3, as DNA: TGCGCCAGCAGCCCACGTCCCGGGACAGTGGAGAACACTGAAGCTTTCTTT. Translation gives CASSPRPGTVENTEAFF. V usage is TRBV5-1 and J usage is TRBJ1-1, with 7 bases matching TRBD1. J was trimmed by 1 base and V by 4 bases; bases with no gene match: 13. Germline values: CDR1 SGHRS, CDR2 YFSETQ. CDR3 length equals 17 residues. Full variable domain (missing parts from reference TRBV5-1 and TRBJ1-1): KAGVTQTPRYLIKTRGQQVTLSCSPISGHRSVSWYQQTPGQGLQFLFEYFSETQRNKGNFPGRFSGRQFSNSRSEMNVSTLELGDSALYLCASSPRPGTVENTEAFFGQGTRLTVV.

A single count supports this clone. The chain employs TRBV19 and TRBJ1-5; D perhaps matches TRBD1 (6 bases). Germline V gene lookup returns CDR1 LNHDA and CDR2 SQIVND (reference sequence). The CDR3 consists of 17 residues. Trimming took 3 bases from V and 5 from J, leaving 20 bases between them. The CDR3 bases are TGTGCCAGTAGTATTGGGGGGGCAGGGCGACCTCATCAGCCCCAGCATTTT. Encoded protein: CASSIGGAGRPHQPQHF.

J is TRBJ2-5 and V is TRBV12-3 or TRBV12-4; D gene unclear. V lost 5 bases, J lost 3 bases, and 7 bases lay in between. The CDR3 spans 12 residues. The DNA for the CDR3 is TGTGCCAGCAGTCCTAAGAAAGAGACCCAGTACTTC. This sequence encodes CASSPKKETQYF.

This clone has only a few counts. This chain links TRBV6-5 with TRBJ2-7, with 12 nucleotides matching TRBD1. This CDR3 is built from 14 residues. Germline CDR1 and CDR2: MNHEY and SVGAGI. V was clipped by 6 bases and J by 3 bases; unmatched bases: 3. The chain's CDR3 is CASRGQGASYEQYF. In nucleotides, the CDR3 is TGTGCCAGCAGGGGACAGGGGGCGAGCTACGAGCAGTACTTC.

Of note for this clone: This specimen includes other DNA sequences encoding the same CDR3. This chain uses TRBV18 with TRBJ1-6, with D tentatively TRBD1 (6 bases). The V gene lost 3 bases and the J gene lost 7 bases, with 10 bases spanning the gap. The CDR3 contains 14 residues. CDR1 and CDR2 from the germline V gene are KGHSH and LQKENI. CDR3 in DNA: TGTGCCAGCTCACCGGGCCAGGGGAATTCACCCCTCCACTTT. Protein product: CASSPGQGNSPLHF.

The chain uses TRBV5-1 and TRBJ1-1, with D hard to call. CDR1 and CDR2 (germline): SGHRS, YFSETQ. CDR3 length equals 16 residues. Trimming shortened V by 4 bases and J by 1 base, and 17 bases separated the two germline ends. The CDR3 loop is CASSLEVQTKNTEAFF. The DNA for the CDR3 is TGCGCCAGCAGCCTCGAGGTCCAGACTAAGAACACTGAAGCTTTCTTT. Together with reference TRBV5-1 and TRBJ1-1, the CDR3 gives the full variable domain: KAGVTQTPRYLIKTRGQQVTLSCSPISGHRSVSWYQQTPGQGLQFLFEYFSETQRNKGNFPGRFSGRQFSNSRSEMNVSTLELGDSALYLCASSLEVQTKNTEAFFGQGTRLTVV.

This clone has a handful of counts. V and J are TRBV30 and TRBJ1-3, with TRBD1 matching over 7 bases. The V segment lost 5 bases and the J segment 4 bases; nucleotides outside the gene matches: 11. The germline CDR1 and CDR2 sequences are GTSNPN and SVGIG (reference sequence). There are 15 residues in the CDR3. CDR3 nucleotide sequence: TGTGCCTGGGCTGCAGGGGGAAACTGGGGAAACACCATATATTTT. Its protein is CAWAAGGNWGNTIYF.

This sequence joins TRBV4-2 and TRBJ2-3, with 7 bases that match TRBD2. Germline V lookup: CDR1 LGHNA, CDR2 YNFKEQ. The CDR3 loop spans 16 amino acids. V was clipped by 1 base and J by 3 bases; unmatched bases: 7. DNA for the CDR3: TGTGCCAGCAGCCAAGTACTAGCGAGAGAAACAGATACGCAGTATTTT. Protein sequence: CASSQVLARETDTQYF.